This T cell receptor (beta chain) emerged from a study of T cells in Graves' hyperthyroidism and ophthalmopathy. Each diagnosis drew on symptoms, thyroxine, TRAb, thyroid ultrasound and orbital computed tomography findings. This clonotype has ten or more counts. RNA transcripts were the template for amplifying TCR beta CDR3 regions. The TCR CDR3 was amplified in a first-round RT-PCR using the HTBI primer set. In TCRdb, the multiplex PCR reads were re-called with MiXCR into one record per CDR3 protein. The sample contains fewer than 300,000 distinct CDR3 sequences, about 25% of which appear only once. Looked up from germline, CDR1 is ENHRY and CDR2 is SYGVKD. V shed 0 bases and J shed 5 bases, with 10 bases lying between them. CDR3 length: 14 amino acids.

Sequenced sample: blood. The chain is built from TRBV10-3 and TRBJ2-5, with D possibly matching TRBD1 (6 bases). The origin of this receptor is a man aged 40-49 years with Graves' hyperthyroidism that later progressed to Graves' ophthalmopathy. In nucleotides, the CDR3 is TGTGCCATCAGTGAGTCGTTGCAGGGGGAGACCCAGTACTTC. Protein sequence: CAISESLQGETQYF.